This TCR beta chain was recorded in a study of shared clonotypes between healthy human individuals. The assay was carried out at the deep level. Spread over ten immunoSEQ deep assay plates, unsorted PBMC DNA underwent sequencing. As originally analysed: Filtering differed, since immunoSEQ gave only junction sequences and no quality scores. Measured with immunoSEQ multiplex PCR; TCRdb has only the in-frame clones, and not every one. D and trimming come from the DNA, and the V and J calls and clone size come from that table. The top ten hold roughly 12% of the sample, which has about half a million clones, 65% to 85% seen once. In regard to this clone: The sample has other DNA sequences that encode this CDR3 too.

Germline lookup yields CDR1 SGHAT and CDR2 FQNNGV. The CDR3 runs to 16 residues. Those who donated were healthy HIV-negative adults, with no recent acute infections or vaccinations reported. Sequencing input: PBMCs. The TCR sequence derives from a woman aged 40-49 years in good health. Some clones in this sample may be carry-over from other donors' samples. The chain joins TRBV11-2 to TRBJ2-5; D remains unclear. The J call is doubtful: the DNA matches TRBJ2-7 better. The CDR3 here is CASSLYGRTTSYEQYF. The CDR3 DNA reads TGTGCCAGCAGCTTATACGGGCGGACGACCTCCTACGAGCAGTACTTC.